The next 25 T cell receptor beta chains were all read from a single sample in a study of response to subunit inactivated influenza vaccine. TCRdb analysed the RT-PCR reads with MiXCR anew, one entry per CDR3 protein. In the table there are a few hundred thousand distinct CDR3 sequences, less than 7.5% of which are singletons. The input for sequencing was PBMCs from blood, taken roughly 24 months after vaccination. These receptors originate from a man aged 45 to 70 who received an inactivated influenza vaccine.

In its sample, this clonotype was seen a few times. The chain has TRBV20-1 and TRBJ2-2; the match to TRBD2 covers 14 bases. Looked up from germline, CDR1 is DFQATT and CDR2 is SNEGSKA (reference sequence). The CDR3 runs to 17 residues. Trimming removed 6 bases from V and 4 bases from J; junction bases left unmatched: 10. DNA of the CDR3: TGCAGTGCCCGGCGGACTAGCGGGAGGCTCGGCACCGGGGAGCTGTTTTTT. The encoded protein is CSARRTSGRLGTGELFF.

This chain links TRBV7-2 with TRBJ1-2, with D possibly matching TRBD1 (6 bases). The germline V gene has CDR1 SGHTA and CDR2 FQGNSA. Between the trimmed V and J ends, which lost 1 base and 4 bases, there was a span of 16 bases. The CDR3 has 16 amino acids. The CDR3 nucleotides read TGTGCCAGCAGCTTAGTTGTTGGGGGGGGCGGCTATGGCTACACCTTC. Amino acid sequence: CASSLVVGGGGYGYTF.

The chain joins TRBV20-1 to TRBJ2-3; D not certain. Trimming took off 3 bases at V and 6 bases at J, with 19 bases between the two ends. From germline, CDR1 is DFQATT and CDR2 SNEGSKA (reference sequence). This CDR3 is 15 amino acids long. In DNA form, the CDR3 reads TGCAGTGCTAGGAGCCCCAAAGCCGATCAGGATACGCAGTATTTT. Amino acid sequence: CSARSPKADQDTQYF.

The chain is built from TRBV28 and TRBJ2-7; TRBD2 agrees at 8 bases. Germline V gives CDR1 MDHEN, CDR2 SYDVKM. This CDR3 has 16 residues. The J segment lost 0 bases and the V segment lost 3 bases, leaving 7 bases of the junction unmatched. The CDR3 nucleotides are TGTGCCAGCAGTTTCAGCCTAGCGGGCCTCTCCTACGAGCAGTACTTC. Its translation is CASSFSLAGLSYEQYF.

A single count supports this clonotype. The chain joins TRBV4-3 to TRBJ1-6; the D is unclear. Trimming shortened V by 8 bases and J by 10 bases, and 15 bases separated the two germline ends. This CDR3 is 13 amino acids long. Germline CDR1 reads LGHNA; CDR2 reads YSLEER. CDR3 protein: CASGNPEASPLHF. CDR3 coding DNA: TGCGCCAGCGGGAACCCGGAGGCGTCACCCCTCCACTTT.

The chain combines TRBV6-1 with TRBJ1-1; the D is unclear. V was cut by 8 bases and J by 1 base, with 11 bases left in between. Germline V CDR1 and CDR2: MNHNS, SASEGT. The CDR3 runs 13 residues. The CDR3 loop is CASEGFGNTEAFF. CDR3 DNA sequence: TGTGCCAGCGAAGGATTTGGGAACACTGAAGCTTTCTTT.

V and J are TRBV30 and TRBJ1-1; no definite D call. Per germline, CDR1 GTSNPN and CDR2 SVGIG (reference sequence). V dropped 2 bases and J dropped 4 bases, with 8 bases sitting between them. This CDR3 is built from 12 residues. The CDR3, as DNA: TGTGCCTGGAGTACAGCGATCACTGAAGCTTTCTTT. Translating gives CAWSTAITEAFF.

The rearrangement joins TRBV12-3 or TRBV12-4 to TRBJ2-2; D may correspond to TRBD1 or TRBD2 (7 bases each). Deletions cut 3 bases from V and 7 bases from J, with 21 bases between. The CDR3 has 17 residues. The CDR3 loop is CASSFVRGRGPVGELFF. As DNA, the CDR3 is TGTGCCAGCAGTTTTGTACGGGGGAGGGGGCCGGTCGGGGAGCTGTTTTTT.

This clonotype was counted a few times. The gene calls are TRBV20-1 and TRBJ2-5, with a possible D match to TRBD2 (5 bases). Germline V gene sequence: CDR1 DFQATT, CDR2 SNEGSKA (reference sequence). The CDR3 consists of 11 residues. V lost 5 bases and J lost 12, with 16 bases in between. The CDR3: CSAAQGSQKYF. DNA of the CDR3: TGCAGTGCTGCCCAAGGGAGCCAAAAGTACTTC.

This clonotype was observed a few times. The chain combines TRBV3-1 with TRBJ2-1; D could derive from TRBD1 or TRBD2 (6 bases each). V dropped 5 bases and J dropped 0 bases, with 14 bases sitting between them. Germline V gene sequence: CDR1 LGHDT, CDR2 YNNKEL (reference sequence). The CDR3 is 16 residues long. The CDR3 coding sequence is TGTGCCAGCAGCACGACAACGGGGGCCTCCTACAATGAGCAGTTCTTC. The encoded protein is CASSTTTGASYNEQFF.

The CDR3: CASSLHGGRQETQYF. CDR3 in DNA: TGTGCCAGCAGCTTACACGGGGGGAGGCAAGAGACCCAGTACTTC. The genes are TRBV13 and TRBJ2-5; 7 nucleotides align to TRBD2. The CDR3 has 15 residues. Germline V CDR1 and CDR2: PRHDT, FYEKMQ (reference sequence). J gave up 2 bases and V 2 bases, and 5 bases lay outside the gene matches.

The chain recombines TRBV3-1 with TRBJ1-2; 7 bases map to TRBD1. The V segment lost 1 base and the J segment 4 bases; nucleotides outside the gene matches: 6. CDR1 and CDR2 (germline): LGHDT, YNNKEL (reference sequence). The CDR3 covers 15 residues. CDR3 residues: CASSQGTGRIYGYTF. CDR3 DNA: TGTGCCAGCAGCCAAGGGACAGGAAGAATCTATGGCTACACCTTC.

The table lists this clonotype with many counts. The rearrangement uses TRBV7-9 and TRBJ2-1; TRBD2 is a possible D gene (6 bases). V was clipped by 4 bases and J by 0 bases, with 13 bases between them. CDR3 length: 16 amino acids. Germline lookup yields CDR1 SEHNR and CDR2 FQNEAQ (reference sequence). CDR3: CASSYQLSGSYNEQFF. The CDR3 DNA reads as TGTGCCAGCAGCTACCAACTTAGCGGCTCCTACAATGAGCAGTTCTTC.

This clonotype has just a few counts. This sequence joins TRBV28 and TRBJ2-3; perhaps TRBD1 as D (6 bases). From germline, CDR1 is MDHEN and CDR2 SYDVKM. CDR3 length: 14 amino acids. V lost 6 bases, J lost 1 base, and 11 bases lay in between. CDR3 nucleotide sequence: TGTGCCAGCAGGGGACACGGAGGCACAGATACGCAGTATTTT. Amino acid sequence: CASRGHGGTDTQYF.

This clonotype was seen repeatedly, ten times or more. The chain uses TRBV18 and TRBJ1-2; 7 nucleotides line up with TRBD1. Germline loops: CDR1 KGHSH, CDR2 LQKENI. With V trimmed by 5 bases and J by 0 bases, 3 bases remained unmatched. The CDR3 contains 14 residues. The CDR3 region is CASSSQGTNYGYTF. DNA for the CDR3: TGTGCCAGCTCATCACAGGGGACTAACTATGGCTACACCTTC. The full variable domain, in which reference TRBV18 and TRBJ1-2 provide the parts outside the CDR3, is NAGVMQNPRHLVRRRGQEARLRCSPMKGHSHVYWYRQLPEEGLKFMVYLQKENIIDESGMPKERFSAEFPKEGPSILRIQQVVRGDSAAYFCASSSQGTNYGYTFGSGTRLTVV.

This clonotype has at least ten counts. The CDR3 here is CASSNSGIAKETQYF. The CDR3 nucleotides are TGTGCCAGCAGTAATAGCGGGATAGCAAAAGAGACCCAGTACTTC. This chain connects TRBV12-3 or TRBV12-4 to TRBJ2-5; 8 nucleotides align to TRBD2. With V trimmed by 5 bases and J by 3 bases, 8 bases remained unmatched. The CDR3 extends over 15 amino acids.

This clonotype has a handful of counts. The gene calls are TRBV19 and TRBJ2-1, with no clear D. The CDR3 is 12 amino acids. V dropped 5 bases and J dropped 16 bases, with 18 bases sitting between them. Germline values: CDR1 LNHDA, CDR2 SQIVND (reference sequence). This CDR3 is CASSPLGFWLFF. The CDR3 DNA follows: TGTGCCAGTAGTCCCTTGGGATTTTGGCTCTTCTTC.

CDR3 in amino acids: CSARTEVRYTF. DNA of the CDR3: TGCAGTGCTAGAACTGAGGTCCGCTACACCTTC. The chain couples TRBV20-1 to TRBJ1-2; D is ambiguous. The CDR3 covers 11 residues. From germline, CDR1 is DFQATT and CDR2 SNEGSKA (reference sequence). Trimming removed 2 bases from V and 9 bases from J, with 10 bases in between.

This clonotype showed up many times. J is TRBJ2-7 and V is TRBV7-9, with no clear D. The CDR3 spans 11 residues. Germline V lookup: CDR1 SEHNR, CDR2 FQNEAQ (reference sequence). With 5 bases removed from V and 6 bases from J, the gap between germline ends came to 8 bases. The CDR3 sequence: CASSGDGEQYF. The CDR3 region has the DNA TGTGCCAGCAGCGGGGATGGCGAGCAGTACTTC.

This clonotype was seen a handful of times. The chain is built from TRBV11-2 and TRBJ2-7, with D perhaps TRBD1 (5 bases). From germline, CDR1 is SGHAT and CDR2 FQNNGV. This CDR3 region has 15 residues. Deletions cut 1 base from V and 0 bases from J, with 10 bases between. The CDR3 DNA reads as TGTGCCAGCAGCTTAGGGGGCCTGGACTCCTACGAGCAGTACTTC. Its protein product is CASSLGGLDSYEQYF.

There are a few counts of this clonotype. V usage is TRBV5-1 and J usage is TRBJ1-2; TRBD1 agrees at 9 bases. Per the germline V gene, CDR1 is SGHRS and CDR2 is YFSETQ. CDR3 size: 15 residues. The V gene end was trimmed by 4 bases and the J gene end by 5 bases; junction bases not matched to a gene: 9. The CDR3 is CASSETGGAGYGYTF. CDR3 DNA: TGCGCCAGCAGCGAAACAGGGGGCGCTGGATATGGCTACACCTTC.

This clonotype appeared many times. The V call is TRBV5-1, the J call TRBJ1-1, with a possible D match to TRBD1 (5 bases). V was cut by 0 bases and J by 3 bases, with 9 bases left in between. This CDR3 has 14 amino acids. Germline loops: CDR1 SGHRS, CDR2 YFSETQ. CDR3 loop: CASSLEGTYTEAFF. CDR3 sequence (DNA): TGCGCCAGCAGCTTGGAGGGGACCTACACTGAAGCTTTCTTT.

This clonotype was recorded a few times. The gene calls are TRBV24-1 and TRBJ2-1; D not resolved. V gave up 0 bases and J gave up 6 bases, with 8 bases separating them. The germline gives CDR1 KGHDR, CDR2 SFDVKD. The CDR3 contains 14 residues. CDR3 nucleotide sequence: TGTGCCACCAGTGATTTGGGGGTAGGCAATGAGCAGTTCTTC. It encodes CATSDLGVGNEQFF.

This clonotype has just a few counts. The CDR3 here is CASSLVQDGGYTF. The CDR3 DNA reads as TGTGCCAGCAGTTTAGTACAGGACGGAGGCTACACCTTC. This chain links TRBV12-3 or TRBV12-4 with TRBJ1-2, with D possibly matching TRBD1 (5 bases). The CDR3 runs to 13 residues. Between the trimmed V and J ends, which lost 1 base and 8 bases, there was a span of 11 bases.

This clonotype has more than one count but fewer than ten. The chain is built from TRBV30 and TRBJ2-1, with a possible D match to TRBD2 (7 bases). The germline V gene has CDR1 GTSNPN and CDR2 SVGIG (reference sequence). V lost 0 bases and J lost 5, with 8 bases in between. This CDR3 has 13 amino acids. The CDR3 region has the DNA TGTGCCTGGAGTGTAGGGGGGGACAATGAGCAGTTCTTC. This sequence encodes CAWSVGGDNEQFF.